The sequence of this TCR beta chain was determined in a study of T cells in Graves' hyperthyroidism and ophthalmopathy. The study left out patients who had uncontrolled infection, other autoimmune disease, pregnancy or lactation. Trimming took off 4 bases at V and 2 bases at J, with 15 bases between the two ends. The CDR3 has 15 residues. Germline loops: CDR1 SQVTM, CDR2 ANQGSEA. This clonotype has at least ten counts. Antigen specificity is unknown. Amplification of TCR beta CDR3 regions was performed using RNA transcripts as template. Primed by the HTBI set, a first-round RT-PCR was run on the TCR CDR3. One entry per CDR3 protein, called by TCRdb with MiXCR from the multiplex PCR reads. The sample consists of 540,000 or so distinct CDR3 sequences, 40% to 55% of them appearing once. Points from the study as a whole: Ophthalmopathy onset followed model prediction by a median about six months. Peripheral blood also featured most of the thyroid clonotypes expanded above 0.001.

Specimen: peripheral blood or thyroid tissue (not recorded which). This clonotype was sampled from an adult woman with Graves' disease, either hyperthyroidism or ophthalmopathy (not recorded which). The V and J genes are TRBV29-1 and TRBJ1-3; the D gene is possibly TRBD1 (6 bases). The CDR3 is CSVGYGGRAGNTIYF. CDR3 DNA: TGCAGCGTTGGGTACGGGGGCCGGGCTGGAAACACCATATATTTT.